These 25 T cell receptor beta chains were all obtained from the same sample, sequenced in a study of cytomegalovirus exposure and HLA in healthy donors. Repertoires were generated with immunoSEQ multiplex PCR, while TCRdb's copy carries only in-frame clones and drops some. The sample includes about 130,000 clones, about 94% seen only once; the top ten take less than 2%. Sequenced material: PBMCs. All receptors derive from a man younger than 30 in good health and CMV-seropositive.

CDR3 sequence: CAGGEDYYNEQFF. CDR3 DNA: TGTGCCGGAGGGGAGGACTACTACAATGAGCAGTTCTTC. V gene TRBV6-1 combines with J gene TRBJ2-1, with a tentative D call TRBD2 (6 bases). The V gene's germline CDR1 is MNHNS and CDR2 SASEGT. The CDR3 loop spans 13 amino acids. Trimming took 11 bases from V and 3 from J, leaving 14 bases between them.

The chain carries TRBV28 and TRBJ1-5, with TRBD1 as a possible D gene (5 bases). V shed 3 bases and J shed 3 bases, with 15 bases lying between them. The CDR3 is 16 amino acids. Germline-derived CDR1 and CDR2 are MDHEN and SYDVKM. The CDR3 is CASSFLQAGHNQPQHF. CDR3 in DNA: TGTGCCAGCAGTTTTCTTCAGGCAGGGCACAATCAGCCCCAGCATTTT.

This clone came up a few times. The J gene is TRBJ1-6, the V gene TRBV2; 8 bases align to TRBD1. Germline V gives CDR1 SNHLY, CDR2 FYNNEI. The CDR3 totals 14 residues. J lost 8 bases, V lost 6 bases, and 6 bases had no gene match. The CDR3 bases are TGTGCCAGCAGCCCCGACAGGGGAGATTCACCCCTCCACTTT. Protein sequence: CASSPDRGDSPLHF.

The chain carries TRBV5-1 and TRBJ2-5, with D possibly being TRBD2 (5 bases). The CDR3 consists of 12 residues. Trimming stripped 6 bases from V and 5 bases from J, with 11 bases between. The germline gives CDR1 SGHRS, CDR2 YFSETQ. The CDR3 DNA is TGCGCCAGCAATGAGGGAAGGGAGACCCAGTACTTC. It specifies CASNEGRETQYF.

The chain uses TRBV10-3 and TRBJ2-7, with a tentative D call TRBD2 (7 bases). The CDR3 covers 16 residues. Germline-derived CDR1 and CDR2 are ENHRY and SYGVKD. V lost 8 bases and J 5 bases, leaving 25 bases between the germline ends. This chain's CDR3 is CAIGPYRGEGLDEQYF. CDR3 bases: TGTGCCATCGGCCCCTATAGGGGGGAGGGCCTGGACGAGCAGTACTTC.

The chain combines TRBV19 with TRBJ2-7, with 9 bases matching TRBD1. V gave up 5 bases and J gave up 2 bases; unmatched junction bases: 13. The CDR3 has 17 residues. Germline V lookup: CDR1 LNHDA, CDR2 SQIVND (reference sequence). Written as DNA, the CDR3 is TGTGCCAGTAGTGTTTCCCGGGACAGGGTCCCGCCCTACGAGCAGTACTTC. Its translation: CASSVSRDRVPPYEQYF.

The rearrangement links TRBV28 to TRBJ2-3, with D possibly TRBD1 on 6 matching bases. Germline V gives CDR1 MDHEN, CDR2 SYDVKM. The CDR3 contains 16 residues. Trimming took 7 bases from V and 8 from J, leaving 25 bases between them. The CDR3 sequence: CASKRDTALPPPTQYF. The CDR3 DNA reads as TGTGCCAGCAAGAGGGACACGGCCCTCCCTCCCCCTACGCAGTATTTT.

The chain carries TRBV27 and TRBJ2-3; TRBD2 matches 10 bases. CDR1 MNHEY and CDR2 SMNVEV come from the germline V gene (reference sequence). V was pared by 6 bases and J by 4 bases, with 10 bases of the junction left unmatched. The CDR3 is made up of 16 amino acids. The CDR3 nucleotides are TGTGCCAGCAGCCTACTAGCGGGATCCCCCGCAGATACGCAGTATTTT. This codes for CASSLLAGSPADTQYF.

V and J are TRBV10-3 and TRBJ2-7; TRBD1 matches 12 bases. Germline CDR1 reads ENHRY; CDR2 reads SYGVKD. This CDR3 has 22 amino acids. The ends lost 4 bases at V and 0 bases at J; junction bases unmatched: 22. CDR3 DNA sequence: TGTGCCATCAGTGGGGGCGGGACAGGGGGCCACACCGGGGATAGGAGCTCCTACGAGCAGTACTTC. This translates into CAISGGGTGGHTGDRSSYEQYF.

The chain couples TRBV19 to TRBJ1-1, with TRBD1 matching 7 bases. With 3 bases clipped from V and 5 bases from J, the junction kept 9 bases outside the gene matches. Germline loops: CDR1 LNHDA, CDR2 SQIVND (reference sequence). CDR3 length: 15 residues. The CDR3 DNA is TGTGCCAGTAGTATCGGGTCAGGGGGAACGACTGAAGCTTTCTTT. This encodes CASSIGSGGTTEAFF.

In this sample, this clone turned up a few times. The chain uses TRBV5-1 and TRBJ2-3; TRBD2 matches 7 bases. V gave up 6 bases and J gave up 5 bases; unmatched junction bases: 9. This CDR3 contains 14 residues. Germline lookup yields CDR1 SGHRS and CDR2 YFSETQ. CDR3 coding DNA: TGCGCCAGCAAAGTCGGACTAGGAAAAGATACGCAGTATTTT. Translation gives CASKVGLGKDTQYF.

In DNA form, the CDR3 reads TGTGCCAGCAGCTCGTACAGGATGAGGAATACCCAGTACTTC. The encoded protein is CASSSYRMRNTQYF. The chain is built from TRBV5-6 and TRBJ2-5; TRBD1 is a possible D gene (5 bases). The CDR3 has 14 amino acids. V lost 3 bases, J lost 8 bases, and 17 bases lay in between. The germline V gene encodes CDR1 SGHDT and CDR2 YYEEEE. Combining the CDR3 with reference TRBV5-6 and TRBJ2-5 gives the whole variable domain DAGVTQSPTHLIKTRGQQVTLRCSPKSGHDTVSWYQQALGQGPQFIFQYYEEEERQRGNFPDRFSGHQFPNYSSELNVNALLLGDSALYLCASSSYRMRNTQYFGPGTRLLVL.

This chain links TRBV28 with TRBJ1-2; D is unresolved. The V and J ends lost 3 bases and 0 bases respectively, with 8 bases between them. CDR1 is MDHEN and CDR2 is SYDVKM in the germline V gene. The CDR3 is made up of 14 amino acids. CDR3 protein: CASSFTGTNYGYTF. CDR3 in DNA: TGTGCCAGCAGTTTTACGGGGACTAACTATGGCTACACCTTC.

Here the CDR3 reads CASSVAGPTDTQYF. The CDR3 nucleotides read TGCGCCAGCAGTGTCGCGGGACCCACAGATACGCAGTATTTT. The V gene is TRBV10-1, the J gene TRBJ2-3, with D possibly being TRBD2 (6 bases). This CDR3 is built from 14 residues. CDR1 WNHNN and CDR2 SYGVQD come from the germline V gene (reference sequence). Trimming pared 4 bases from V and 2 bases from J, leaving 10 bases between.

This clone has only a few counts. The chain is built from TRBV5-1 and TRBJ2-6; 8 nucleotides line up with TRBD1. CDR1 and CDR2 from the germline V gene are SGHRS and YFSETQ. There are 17 residues in the CDR3. Trimming removed 1 base from V and 0 bases from J; junction bases left unmatched: 3. The CDR3, as DNA: TGCGCCAGCAGCTTGCTGGGACAGGTCTCTGGGGCCAACGTCCTGACTTTC. Amino acid sequence: CASSLLGQVSGANVLTF.

The chain's CDR3 is CAGIPRPPGGEQYF. DNA of the CDR3: TGTGCCGGCATCCCCCGTCCACCGGGAGGCGAGCAGTACTTC. This sequence joins TRBV28 and TRBJ2-7; 7 bases are shared with TRBD2. Germline values: CDR1 MDHEN, CDR2 SYDVKM. The CDR3 is 14 residues long. The V segment lost 11 bases and the J segment 6 bases; nucleotides outside the gene matches: 16.

The CDR3 here is CASRTSGSTDTQYF. The CDR3 nucleotides read TGTGCCAGCAGGACTAGCGGGAGCACAGATACGCAGTATTTT. V is TRBV2 and J is TRBJ2-3; the match to TRBD2 covers 10 bases. This CDR3 comprises 14 residues. From germline, CDR1 is SNHLY and CDR2 FYNNEI. Trimming took 6 bases from V and 0 from J; bases not matched to a gene: 0.

This chain joins TRBV27 and TRBJ2-1; 7 bases match TRBD2. J lost 5 bases, V lost 2 bases, and 3 bases had no gene match. Germline assignment: CDR1 MNHEY and CDR2 SMNVEV (reference sequence). The CDR3 spans 14 residues. The CDR3: CASSLAGVNNEQFF. Here the CDR3 DNA reads TGTGCCAGCAGTTTAGCGGGGGTAAACAATGAGCAGTTCTTC.

The CDR3 protein is CASSESGTNQPQHF. The CDR3 DNA is TGTGCCAGCAGTGAATCAGGGACAAATCAGCCCCAGCATTTT. This chain uses TRBV6-1 with TRBJ1-5; tentative D call: TRBD1 (6 bases). This CDR3 comprises 14 residues. Germline V gene sequence: CDR1 MNHNS, CDR2 SASEGT. The germline V and J ends were trimmed by 2 bases and 4 bases, with 9 bases remaining between them.

The genes are TRBV29-1 and TRBJ2-2; TRBD1 matches at 8 bases. Germline CDR1 is SQVTM and CDR2 is ANQGSEA. The CDR3 has 15 amino acids. V was clipped by 5 bases and J by 1 base; unmatched bases: 6. The CDR3 nucleotides read TGCAGCGTTTTGGACAGGGTGGGGAACACCGGGGAGCTGTTTTTT. Amino acid sequence: CSVLDRVGNTGELFF.

This clone was counted a few times. The rearrangement joins TRBV9 to TRBJ2-1; TRBD2 is a possible D gene (6 bases). Germline loops: CDR1 SGDLS, CDR2 YYNGEE. Trimming shortened V by 0 bases and J by 8 bases, and 12 bases separated the two germline ends. CDR3 length: 14 amino acids. The CDR3 bases are TGTGCCAGCAGCGTAGACAGACTAGAGGATGAGCAGTTCTTC. Translating it yields CASSVDRLEDEQFF.

This sequence joins TRBV5-1 and TRBJ1-1, with a tentative D call TRBD1 (6 bases). This CDR3 spans 14 amino acids. Trimming left V 1 base short and J 2 bases short, with 9 bases between. In germline, CDR1 is SGHRS, CDR2 YFSETQ. CDR3 nucleotide sequence: TGCGCCAGCAGCTTGACAGGGTATAACACTGAAGCTTTCTTT. It codes for CASSLTGYNTEAFF.

The chain joins TRBV10-3 to TRBJ2-6; a possible D gene is TRBD1 (7 bases). Trimming removed 5 bases from V and 4 bases from J, with 15 bases in between. CDR1 is ENHRY and CDR2 is SYGVKD in the germline V gene. The CDR3 totals 16 residues. CDR3 protein: CAISQTQGGGANVLTF. The CDR3 DNA reads TGTGCCATCAGTCAAACTCAGGGGGGCGGGGCCAACGTCCTGACTTTC.

The rearrangement links TRBV7-9 to TRBJ2-2; D is undetermined. This CDR3 contains 14 residues. Per germline, CDR1 SEHNR and CDR2 FQNEAQ (reference sequence). Trimming left V 2 bases short and J 6 bases short, with 10 bases between. CDR3 sequence reads: CASSLWRNAGELFF. The CDR3 DNA sequence: TGTGCCAGCAGCTTATGGAGAAATGCCGGGGAGCTGTTTTTT.

This chain joins TRBV6-5 and TRBJ2-3; D is perhaps TRBD2 (6 bases). The CDR3 spans 12 residues. The V end was cut by 8 bases, the J end by 0 bases, with 6 bases between. Germline-derived CDR1 and CDR2 are MNHEY and SVGAGI. CDR3 amino acids: CASGRSTDTQYF. CDR3 in DNA: TGTGCCAGCGGGAGGAGCACAGATACGCAGTATTTT.